This TCR beta chain emerged from a study of T-cell memory formation after mild COVID-19. On the study more broadly: Among the donors, TCR clusters were largely specific to each donor. General study results and limits: For second-wave clones that peaked at day 37, SARS-CoV-2 specificity went unverified.

TCRdb itself ran the 5' RACE reads through MiXCR, one entry per CDR3 protein. The data contain some 290,000 distinct CDR3 sequences, roughly 17% of them singletons. Per germline, CDR1 SGHRS and CDR2 YFSETQ. Trimming pared 4 bases from V and 7 bases from J, leaving 15 bases between. This CDR3 comprises 13 residues. This clonotype was observed at least ten times. As yet, its antigen is unknown. V usage is TRBV5-1 and J usage is TRBJ2-7; D perhaps matches TRBD1 (6 bases). Sequencing was done on a sample of PBMCs or a T cell subset sorted from them (not recorded which). The source is a man in his late teens or twenties who had mild COVID-19 (a few samples of this study predate the infection). Cell type and time point are not known. CDR3 sequence (DNA): TGCGCCAGCAGCATCGATCAAACAGGGGAGCAGTACTTC. Protein sequence: CASSIDQTGEQYF.